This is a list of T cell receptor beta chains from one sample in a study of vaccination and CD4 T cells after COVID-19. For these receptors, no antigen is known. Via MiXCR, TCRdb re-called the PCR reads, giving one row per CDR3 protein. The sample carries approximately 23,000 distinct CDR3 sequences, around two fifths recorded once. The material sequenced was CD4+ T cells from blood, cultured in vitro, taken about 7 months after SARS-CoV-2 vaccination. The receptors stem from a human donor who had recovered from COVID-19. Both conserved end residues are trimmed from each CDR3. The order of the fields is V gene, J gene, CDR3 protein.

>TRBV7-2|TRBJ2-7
ASSLMGQGTYEQY
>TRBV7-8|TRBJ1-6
ASSPFRGNNSPLH
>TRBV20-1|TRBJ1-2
SARDHRGRGYGYT
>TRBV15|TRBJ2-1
ATSRELATYNEQF
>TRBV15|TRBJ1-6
ATSSRVSVDSPLH
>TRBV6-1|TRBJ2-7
ASRPGGSYEQY
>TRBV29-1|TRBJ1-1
SVYWTGQGVSTEAF
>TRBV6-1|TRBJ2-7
ASSQLAGGYEQY
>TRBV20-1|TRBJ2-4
SARDRRTRY
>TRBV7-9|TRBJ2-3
ASSQKTGRGSADTQY
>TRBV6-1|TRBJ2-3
ASRSNSGRPYTDTQY
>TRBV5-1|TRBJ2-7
ASSSGGGSSEQY
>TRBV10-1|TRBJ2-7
ASKVTREGVGTYEQY
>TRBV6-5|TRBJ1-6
ASSYSSPTGGNSPLH
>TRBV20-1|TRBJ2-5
SARDSRRFQETQY
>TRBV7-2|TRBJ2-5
ASSRSRLETQY
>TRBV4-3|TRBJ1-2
ASSQSQGNYGYT
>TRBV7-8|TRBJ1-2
ASSPWDRESYGYT
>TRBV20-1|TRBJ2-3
SASKLAGAPDTQY
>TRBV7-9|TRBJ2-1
ASSFEDSYNEQF
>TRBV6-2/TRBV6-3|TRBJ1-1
ASSHGTEAF
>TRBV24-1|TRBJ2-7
ATSSGVGDSYEQY
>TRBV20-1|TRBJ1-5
SARGAGTVSNQPQH
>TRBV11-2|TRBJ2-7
ASSPSVGAEY